The T cell receptor beta chain described here comes from a study of Ad26.COV2.S vaccination and SARS-CoV-2 variants. At the level of the study: Donor got 5x10^10 or 1x10^11 viral particles of Ad26.COV2.S. Findings and caveats of the study: Placebo recipients had lower spike-specific TCR breadth than vaccine recipients.

The assay was immunoSEQ multiplex PCR, and TCRdb's table has in-frame clones only and misses some. The repertoire consists of over 300,000 clones, with around four fifths occurring once and the leading ten covering more than 7%. Treatment of the sample: about 20 received Ad26.COV2.S at low or high dose, single or two shots; 5 received placebo; per-sample allocation not given. Specimens were obtained on day 63 following the first vaccine or placebo injection. Donor was an adult aged 18-55 years in Boston. It was Wuhan-strain SARS-CoV-2 spike that the Ad26 vaccine vector expressed. Germline V gene sequence: CDR1 LGHDT, CDR2 YNNKEL (reference sequence). This CDR3 contains 14 residues. V lost 1 base and J 3 bases, leaving 9 bases between the germline ends. For this clone: As yet, its antigen is unknown.

The chain has TRBV3-1 (or the pseudogene TRBV3-2) and TRBJ1-1, with D maybe TRBD1 (5 bases). The clonotype was recovered from a person aged 18-60 years who received the Ad26.COV2.S COVID-19 vaccine or a placebo. Sample: peripheral blood, taken in a trial of Ad26.COV2.S vaccine versus placebo. CDR3 DNA: TGTGCCAGCAGCCAAGTCGACAGCTACACTGAAGCTTTCTTT. Its translation is CASSQVDSYTEAFF.